The rows below give T cell receptor beta chains drawn from one sample of a study of cytomegalovirus exposure and HLA in healthy donors. Method: immunoSEQ multiplex PCR; TCRdb's copy keeps in-frame clones and lacks some. The data hold around 170,000 clones, with around three quarters observed a single time. Specimen: PBMCs. Receptors originate from a woman aged 30 to 39 in good health and CMV-seronegative. CDR3s include the opening cysteine and the closing phenylalanine or tryptophan. D genes are given only for firm matches. Clone size is shown for a subset of rows, as once, few, many or a class of expanded clone.

V gene	J gene	D gene	clone size	CDR3 protein	CDR3 DNA
TRBV4-1	TRBJ1-4	NA	NA	CASSRLQVAGEKLFF	TGCGCCAGCAGTCGTTTACAGGTCGCTGGGGAAAAACTGTTTTTT
TRBV4-3	TRBJ2-1	NA	NA	CASSQSAISNEQFF	TGCGCCAGCAGCCAGTCTGCAATCAGCAATGAGCAGTTCTTC
TRBV2	TRBJ2-3	NA	NA	CASRLASDTQYF	TGTGCCAGCAGGCTAGCTTCAGATACGCAGTATTTT
TRBV6-4	TRBJ2-5	NA	NA	CASSDSLVQETQYF	TGTGCCAGCAGTGACTCGTTAGTTCAAGAGACCCAGTACTTC
TRBV6-5	TRBJ2-7	NA	NA	CASRVLRGASYEQYF	TGTGCCAGCAGGGTGCTCAGGGGGGCCTCCTACGAGCAGTACTTC
TRBV4-1	TRBJ1-2	NA	few	CASSQEVGQSNYGYTF	TGCGCCAGCAGCCAAGAAGTTGGACAGAGCAACTATGGCTACACCTTC
TRBV4-2	TRBJ2-3	TRBD2	NA	CAAGVAGGDTQYF	TGTGCCGCGGGCGTAGCGGGAGGAGATACGCAGTATTTT
TRBV2	TRBJ1-2	TRBD1	NA	CASSGDRGRYGYTF	TGTGCCAGCAGTGGGGACAGGGGGAGGTATGGCTACACCTTC
TRBV5-1	TRBJ2-3	TRBD2	few	CASSPPGLAGKTDTQYF	TGCGCCAGCAGCCCACCGGGACTAGCGGGGAAAACAGATACGCAGTATTTT
TRBV9	TRBJ1-2	NA	few	CASSVDGNYGYTF	TGTGCCAGCAGCGTAGACGGGAACTATGGCTACACCTTC
TRBV7-2	TRBJ1-6	TRBD1	few	CASSVAGQGGVGRSYNSPLHF	TGTGCCAGCAGCGTAGCGGGACAGGGAGGAGTTGGTCGCTCCTATAATTCACCCCTCCACTTT
TRBV7-2	TRBJ1-2	NA	once	CASSVDGTANYGYTF	TGTGCCAGCAGCGTAGATGGAACAGCTAACTATGGCTACACCTTC
TRBV5-1	TRBJ1-1	NA	once	CASSPGHENTEAFF	TGCGCCAGCAGCCCGGGACACGAGAACACTGAAGCTTTCTTT
TRBV18	TRBJ1-1	TRBD1	NA	CASSRRDSNTEAFF	TGTGCCAGCTCGAGAAGGGACAGCAACACTGAAGCTTTCTTT
TRBV5-1	TRBJ1-2	TRBD1	NA	CASSLNLWQGENGYTF	TGCGCCAGCAGCTTGAACCTCTGGCAGGGGGAAAATGGCTACACCTTC
TRBV4-1	TRBJ1-1	NA	few	CASSGPLGAGYTEAFF	TGCGCCAGCAGCGGGCCTCTAGGGGCGGGGTACACTGAAGCTTTCTTT
TRBV14	TRBJ2-1	NA	few	CASSQEADRSYNEQFF	TGTGCCAGCAGCCAAGAGGCAGACAGATCCTACAATGAGCAGTTCTTC
TRBV7-6	TRBJ2-1	TRBD2	NA	CASRLGTSGGAINEQFF	TGTGCCAGCAGACTCGGGACTAGCGGGGGGGCCATAAATGAGCAGTTCTTC
TRBV18	TRBJ1-1	NA	NA	CASSEWGGINTEAFF	TGTGCCAGCTCCGAATGGGGCGGGATTAACACTGAAGCTTTCTTT
TRBV10-1	TRBJ1-2	NA	once	CATPSGGENYGYTF	TGCGCCACTCCTAGCGGGGGGGAGAACTATGGCTACACCTTC
TRBV2	TRBJ1-5	NA	NA	CASLRAQGQPQHF	TGTGCCAGCCTTCGGGCCCAGGGGCAGCCCCAGCATTTT
TRBV5-1	TRBJ1-1	TRBD1	NA	CASSQIKQGARTEAFF	TGCGCCAGCAGCCAAATAAAACAGGGGGCAAGGACTGAAGCTTTCTTT
TRBV30	TRBJ2-7	TRBD1	NA	CALDRGSYEQYF	TGTGCCTTAGACAGGGGATCCTACGAGCAGTACTTC
TRBV7-2	TRBJ1-2	NA	few	CASSLARSQGRGYTF	TGTGCCAGCAGCTTAGCAAGGTCACAGGGTCGTGGCTACACCTTC
TRBV2	TRBJ2-1	NA	NA	CASSESGSHYNEQFF	TGTGCCAGCAGTGAAAGCGGATCTCACTACAATGAGCAGTTCTTC
TRBV30	TRBJ2-3	NA	NA	CAWSVTRGSESSTDTQYF	TGTGCCTGGAGTGTCACTAGGGGGAGCGAATCTAGCACAGATACGCAGTATTTT
TRBV7-2	TRBJ2-1	NA	NA	CASSLAPEGGGTWQFF	TGTGCCAGCAGCTTAGCGCCGGAGGGAGGGGGGACTTGGCAGTTCTTC
TRBV25-1	TRBJ2-3	TRBD2	NA	CASIAGGQQYF	TGTGCCAGTATAGCGGGGGGGCAACAGTATTTT
TRBV7-9	TRBJ1-1	NA	few	CASSLGQNTEAFF	TGTGCCAGCAGCTTAGGACAGAACACTGAAGCTTTCTTT
TRBV14	TRBJ2-7	NA	NA	CASSQDNRVYEEQYF	TGTGCCAGCAGCCAAGACAACCGGGTCTATGAAGAGCAGTACTTC
TRBV29-1	TRBJ2-2	NA	NA	CSVAPRGQGNGELFF	TGCAGCGTTGCCCCTCGTGGGCAGGGCAACGGGGAGCTGTTTTTT
TRBV6-5	TRBJ1-1	NA	NA	CASRPGTGEAFF	TGTGCCAGCAGACCGGGTACTGGTGAAGCTTTCTTT
TRBV29-1	TRBJ2-3	TRBD1	NA	CSVEEQGAYTDTQYF	TGCAGCGTTGAGGAACAGGGGGCCTACACAGATACGCAGTATTTT
TRBV12-5	TRBJ1-1	TRBD1	NA	CASGFSRGQGFEPTEAFF	TGTGCTAGTGGTTTTTCACGGGGACAGGGGTTTGAACCCACTGAAGCTTTCTTT
TRBV7-9	TRBJ2-5	NA	NA	CASSFMERETQYF	TGTGCCAGCAGCTTCATGGAGAGAGAGACCCAGTACTTC
TRBV9	TRBJ1-2	NA	NA	CASSARQYPYGYTF	TGTGCCAGCAGCGCACGACAGTATCCCTATGGCTACACCTTC
TRBV5-6	TRBJ2-1	NA	once	CASSQANEQFF	TGTGCCAGCAGCCAGGCCAATGAGCAGTTCTTC
TRBV7-8	TRBJ1-5	NA	NA	CASSLSLPQPQHF	TGTGCCAGCAGCTTATCCCTACCTCAGCCCCAGCATTTT
TRBV5-1	TRBJ1-1	NA	NA	CASSLESGAAFF	TGCGCCAGCAGCTTGGAGAGTGGGGCGGCTTTCTTT
TRBV2	TRBJ2-3	TRBD1	few	CASTKEGGRTQYF	TGTGCCAGCACTAAAGAAGGGGGCCGTACGCAGTATTTT
TRBV27	TRBJ1-2	NA	few	CASSLNGGAENYGYTF	TGTGCCAGCAGTCTTAATGGGGGGGCTGAGAACTATGGCTACACCTTC
TRBV9	TRBJ2-2	TRBD2	once	CASSAIAGSTGELFF	TGTGCCAGCAGCGCTATAGCGGGGTCAACCGGGGAGCTGTTTTTT
TRBV6-6	TRBJ2-7	TRBD1	few	CASRKQGAYEQYF	TGTGCCAGCCGAAAACAGGGGGCCTACGAGCAGTACTTC
TRBV5-1	TRBJ2-7	TRBD2	NA	CASSFTSGGTSSSYEQYF	TGCGCCAGCAGCTTCACTAGCGGGGGAACATCGAGCTCCTACGAGCAGTACTTC